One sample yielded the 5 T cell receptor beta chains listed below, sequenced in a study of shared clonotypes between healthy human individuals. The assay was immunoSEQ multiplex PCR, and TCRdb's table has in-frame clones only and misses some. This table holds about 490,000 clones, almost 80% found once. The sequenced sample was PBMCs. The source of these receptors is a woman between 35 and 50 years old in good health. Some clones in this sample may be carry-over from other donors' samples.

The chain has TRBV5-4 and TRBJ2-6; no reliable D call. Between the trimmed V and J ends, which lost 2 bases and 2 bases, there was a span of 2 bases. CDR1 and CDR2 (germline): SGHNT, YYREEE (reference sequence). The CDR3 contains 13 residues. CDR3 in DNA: TGTGCCAGCAGCTTTGCTGGGGCCAACGTCCTGACTTTC. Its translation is CASSFAGANVLTF. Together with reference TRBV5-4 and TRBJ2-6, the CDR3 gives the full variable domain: ETGVTQSPTHLIKTRGQQVTLRCSSQSGHNTVSWYQQALGQGPQFIFQYYREEENGRGNFPPRFSGLQFPNYSSELNVNALELDDSALYLCASSFAGANVLTFGAGSRLTVL.

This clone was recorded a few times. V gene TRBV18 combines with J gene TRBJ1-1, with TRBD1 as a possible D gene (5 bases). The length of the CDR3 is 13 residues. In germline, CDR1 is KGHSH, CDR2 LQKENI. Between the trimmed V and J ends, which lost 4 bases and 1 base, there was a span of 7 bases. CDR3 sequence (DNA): TGTGCCAGCTCACTCGGGGCGAACACTGAAGCTTTCTTT. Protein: CASSLGANTEAFF.

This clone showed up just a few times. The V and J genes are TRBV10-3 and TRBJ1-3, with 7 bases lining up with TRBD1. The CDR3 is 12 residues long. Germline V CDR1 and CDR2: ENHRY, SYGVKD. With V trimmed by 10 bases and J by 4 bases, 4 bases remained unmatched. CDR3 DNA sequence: TGTGCCACCGGACAGGCAGGAAACACCATATATTTT. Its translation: CATGQAGNTIYF.

CDR3 sequence (DNA): TGTGCCAGTAGTACGACCGGGACAGGGGACACAGATACGCAGTATTTT. This gives the protein CASSTTGTGDTDTQYF. This chain connects TRBV19 to TRBJ2-3, with 10 positions matching TRBD1. The J segment lost 2 bases and the V segment lost 4 bases, leaving 6 bases of the junction unmatched. The V gene's germline CDR1 is LNHDA and CDR2 SQIVND (reference sequence). The length of the CDR3 is 16 residues.

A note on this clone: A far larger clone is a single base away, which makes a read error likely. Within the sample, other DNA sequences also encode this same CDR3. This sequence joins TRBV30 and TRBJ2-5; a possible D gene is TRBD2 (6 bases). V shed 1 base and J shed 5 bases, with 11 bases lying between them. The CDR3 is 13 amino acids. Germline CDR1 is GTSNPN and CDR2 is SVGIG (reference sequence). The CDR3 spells CAWSAPAGETQYF. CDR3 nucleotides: TGTGCCTGGAGTGCGCCGGCGGGGGAGACCCAGTACTTC.